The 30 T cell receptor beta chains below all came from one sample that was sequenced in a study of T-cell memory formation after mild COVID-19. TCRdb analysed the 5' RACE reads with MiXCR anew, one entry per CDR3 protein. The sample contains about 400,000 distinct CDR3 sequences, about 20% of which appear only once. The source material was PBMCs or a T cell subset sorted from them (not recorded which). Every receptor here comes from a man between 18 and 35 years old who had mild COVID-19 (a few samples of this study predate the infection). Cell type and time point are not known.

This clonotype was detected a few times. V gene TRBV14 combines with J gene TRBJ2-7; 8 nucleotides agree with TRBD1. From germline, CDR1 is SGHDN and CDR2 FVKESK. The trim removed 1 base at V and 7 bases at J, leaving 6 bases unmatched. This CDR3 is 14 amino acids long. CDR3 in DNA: TGTGCCAGCAGCCAAGGCGGCAGGGGGCTGGAGCAGTACGTC. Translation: CASSQGGRGLEQYV.

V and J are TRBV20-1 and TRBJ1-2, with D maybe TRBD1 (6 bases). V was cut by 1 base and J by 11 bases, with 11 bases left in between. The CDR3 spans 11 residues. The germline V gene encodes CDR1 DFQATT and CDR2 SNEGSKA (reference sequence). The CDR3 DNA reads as TGCAGTGCTAGAGGCGGACAGCGATACACCTTC. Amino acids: CSARGGQRYTF.

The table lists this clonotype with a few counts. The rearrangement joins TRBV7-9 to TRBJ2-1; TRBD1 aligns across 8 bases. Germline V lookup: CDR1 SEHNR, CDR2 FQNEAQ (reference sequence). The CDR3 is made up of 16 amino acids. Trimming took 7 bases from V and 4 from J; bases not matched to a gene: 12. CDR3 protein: CASTVNRGDVYNEQFF. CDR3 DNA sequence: TGTGCCAGCACCGTGAACAGGGGGGATGTATACAATGAGCAGTTCTTC.

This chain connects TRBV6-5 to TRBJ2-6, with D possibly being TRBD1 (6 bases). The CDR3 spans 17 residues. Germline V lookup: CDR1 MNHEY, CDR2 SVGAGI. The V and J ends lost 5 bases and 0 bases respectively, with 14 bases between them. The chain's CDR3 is CASSRDMTPSGANVLTF. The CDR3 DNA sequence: TGTGCCAGCAGTCGGGACATGACCCCCTCTGGGGCCAACGTCCTGACTTTC.

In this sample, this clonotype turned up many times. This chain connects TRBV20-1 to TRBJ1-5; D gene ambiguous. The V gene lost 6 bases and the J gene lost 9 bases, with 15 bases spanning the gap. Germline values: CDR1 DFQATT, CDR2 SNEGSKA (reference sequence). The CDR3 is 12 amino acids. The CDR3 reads CSASGGGGPQHF. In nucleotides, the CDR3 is TGCAGTGCCAGCGGAGGTGGAGGGCCCCAGCATTTT.

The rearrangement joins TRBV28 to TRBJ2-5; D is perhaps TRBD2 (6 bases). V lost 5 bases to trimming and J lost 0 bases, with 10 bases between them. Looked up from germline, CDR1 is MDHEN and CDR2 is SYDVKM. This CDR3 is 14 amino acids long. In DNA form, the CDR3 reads TGTGCCAGCAGTGTGCTAGCGAACCAAGAGACCCAGTACTTC. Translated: CASSVLANQETQYF.

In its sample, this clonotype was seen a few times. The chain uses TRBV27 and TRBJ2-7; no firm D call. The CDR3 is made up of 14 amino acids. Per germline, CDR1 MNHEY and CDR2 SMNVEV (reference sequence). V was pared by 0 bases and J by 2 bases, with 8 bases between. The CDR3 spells CASSLSIETYEQYF. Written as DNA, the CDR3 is TGTGCCAGCAGTTTATCGATAGAAACCTACGAGCAGTACTTC.

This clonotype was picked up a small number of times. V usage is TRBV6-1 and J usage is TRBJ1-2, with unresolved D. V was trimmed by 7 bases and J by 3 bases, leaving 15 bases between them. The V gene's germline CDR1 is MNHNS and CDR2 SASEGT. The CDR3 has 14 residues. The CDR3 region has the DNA TGTGCCAGCACTATGGGCGTTACGGACTATGGCTACACCTTC. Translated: CASTMGVTDYGYTF.

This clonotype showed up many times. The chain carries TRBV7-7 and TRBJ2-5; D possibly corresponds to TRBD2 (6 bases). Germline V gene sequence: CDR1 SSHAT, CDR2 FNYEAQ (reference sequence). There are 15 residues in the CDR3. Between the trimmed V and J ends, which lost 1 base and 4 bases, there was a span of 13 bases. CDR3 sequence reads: CASSLGGEPLETQYF. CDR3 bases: TGTGCCAGCAGCTTAGGCGGGGAGCCTTTAGAGACCCAGTACTTC.

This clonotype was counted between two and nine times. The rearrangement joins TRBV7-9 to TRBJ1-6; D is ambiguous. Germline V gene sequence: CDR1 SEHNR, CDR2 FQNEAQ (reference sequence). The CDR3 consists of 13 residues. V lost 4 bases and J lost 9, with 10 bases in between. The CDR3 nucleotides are TGTGCCAGCAGCTCGGACCAGGTTTCACCCCTCCACTTT. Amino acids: CASSSDQVSPLHF.

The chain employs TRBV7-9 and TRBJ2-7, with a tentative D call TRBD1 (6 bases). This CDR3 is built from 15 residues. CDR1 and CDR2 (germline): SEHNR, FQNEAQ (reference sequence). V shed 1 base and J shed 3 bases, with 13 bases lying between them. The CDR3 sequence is CASSLGAGEVYEQYV. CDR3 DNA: TGTGCCAGCAGCTTAGGGGCAGGGGAAGTCTACGAGCAGTACGTC.

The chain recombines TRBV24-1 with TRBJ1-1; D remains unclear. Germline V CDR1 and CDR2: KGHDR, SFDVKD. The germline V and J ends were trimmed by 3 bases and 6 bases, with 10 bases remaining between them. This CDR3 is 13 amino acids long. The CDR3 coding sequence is TGTGCCACCAGTGATGGCGGGGTGGCTGAAGCTTTCTTT. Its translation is CATSDGGVAEAFF.

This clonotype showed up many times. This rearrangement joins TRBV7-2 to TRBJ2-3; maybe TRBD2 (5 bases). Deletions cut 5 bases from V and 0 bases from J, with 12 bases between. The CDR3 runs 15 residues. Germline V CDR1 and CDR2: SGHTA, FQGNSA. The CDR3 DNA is TGTGCCAGCAGCCCACTAGGACGGAGCACAGATACGCAGTATTTT. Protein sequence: CASSPLGRSTDTQYF.

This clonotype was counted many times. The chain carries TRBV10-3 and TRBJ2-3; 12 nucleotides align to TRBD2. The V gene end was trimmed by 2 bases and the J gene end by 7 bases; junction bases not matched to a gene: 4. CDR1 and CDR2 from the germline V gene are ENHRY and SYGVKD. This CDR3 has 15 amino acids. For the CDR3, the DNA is TGTGCCATCAGTGAGCCTAGCGGGGGGGCCAATACGCAGTATTTT. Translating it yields CAISEPSGGANTQYF.

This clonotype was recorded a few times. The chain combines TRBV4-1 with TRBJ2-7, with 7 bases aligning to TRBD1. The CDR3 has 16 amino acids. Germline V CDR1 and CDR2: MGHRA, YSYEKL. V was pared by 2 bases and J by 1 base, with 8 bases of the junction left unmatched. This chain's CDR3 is CASSQQQGKESYEQYF. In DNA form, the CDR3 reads TGCGCCAGCAGCCAACAACAGGGGAAGGAATCCTACGAGCAGTACTTC.

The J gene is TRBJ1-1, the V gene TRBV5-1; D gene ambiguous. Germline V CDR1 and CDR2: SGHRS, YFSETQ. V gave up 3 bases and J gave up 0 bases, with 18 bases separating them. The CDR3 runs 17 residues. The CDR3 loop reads CASSSSPQNYLNTEAFF. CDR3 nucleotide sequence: TGCGCCAGCAGCTCGTCCCCCCAGAACTATCTGAACACTGAAGCTTTCTTT.

CDR3 DNA sequence: TGCAGCGCGACACAGGGGTCCCTTAGCAATGAGCAGTTCTTC. As protein: CSATQGSLSNEQFF. The gene calls are TRBV29-1 and TRBJ2-1; 7 bases agree with TRBD1. This CDR3 spans 14 amino acids. The trim removed 7 bases at V and 6 bases at J, leaving 12 bases unmatched. Per germline, CDR1 SQVTM and CDR2 ANQGSEA.

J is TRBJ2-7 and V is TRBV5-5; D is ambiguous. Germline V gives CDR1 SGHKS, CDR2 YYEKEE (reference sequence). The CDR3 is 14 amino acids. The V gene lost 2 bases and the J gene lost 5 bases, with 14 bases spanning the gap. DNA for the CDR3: TGTGCCAGCAGCTTATGGCCTGGACCGGACGAGCAGTACTTC. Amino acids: CASSLWPGPDEQYF.

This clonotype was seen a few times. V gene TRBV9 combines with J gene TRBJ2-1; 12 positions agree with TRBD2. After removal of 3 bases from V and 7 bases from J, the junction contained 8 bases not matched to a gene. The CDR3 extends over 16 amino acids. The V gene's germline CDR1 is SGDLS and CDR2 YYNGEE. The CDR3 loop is CASSALLAGGLNEQFF. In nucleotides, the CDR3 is TGTGCCAGCAGCGCGCTCCTAGCGGGGGGGCTAAATGAGCAGTTCTTC.

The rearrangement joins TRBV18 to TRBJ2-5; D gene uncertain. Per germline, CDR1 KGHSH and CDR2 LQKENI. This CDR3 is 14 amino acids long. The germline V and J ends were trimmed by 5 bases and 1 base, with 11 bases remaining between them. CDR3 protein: CASSVGQIQETQYF. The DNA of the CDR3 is TGTGCCAGCTCAGTCGGGCAGATCCAAGAGACCCAGTACTTC.

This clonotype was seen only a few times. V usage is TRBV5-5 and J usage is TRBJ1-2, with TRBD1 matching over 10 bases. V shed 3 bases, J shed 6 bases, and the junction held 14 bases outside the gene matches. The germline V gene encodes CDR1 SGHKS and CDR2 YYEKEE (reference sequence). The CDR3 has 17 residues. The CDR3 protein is CASSSLSTETGGHGYTF. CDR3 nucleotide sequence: TGTGCCAGCAGCTCCTTATCAACGGAGACAGGGGGCCATGGCTACACCTTC.

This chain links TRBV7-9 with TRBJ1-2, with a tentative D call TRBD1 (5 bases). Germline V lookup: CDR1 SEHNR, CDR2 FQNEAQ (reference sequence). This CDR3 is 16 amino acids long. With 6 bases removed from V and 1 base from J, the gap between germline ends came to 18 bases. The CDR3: CASSSGTGAHNYGYTF. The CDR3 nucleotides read TGTGCCAGCAGTTCAGGGACGGGTGCCCATAACTATGGCTACACCTTC. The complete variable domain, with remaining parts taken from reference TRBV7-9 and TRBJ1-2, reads DTGVSQNPRHKITKRGQNVTFRCDPISEHNRLYWYRQTLGQGPEFLTYFQNEAQLEKSRLLSDRFSAERPKGSFSTLEIQRTEQGDSAMYLCASSSGTGAHNYGYTFGSGTRLTVV.

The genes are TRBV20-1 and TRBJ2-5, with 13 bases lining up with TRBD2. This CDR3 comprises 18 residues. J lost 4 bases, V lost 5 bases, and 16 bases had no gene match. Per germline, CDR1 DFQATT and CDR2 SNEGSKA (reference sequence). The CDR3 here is CSAPGYQLAGGPRETQYF. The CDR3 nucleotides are TGCAGTGCTCCAGGATACCAACTAGCGGGGGGGCCACGAGAGACCCAGTACTTC.

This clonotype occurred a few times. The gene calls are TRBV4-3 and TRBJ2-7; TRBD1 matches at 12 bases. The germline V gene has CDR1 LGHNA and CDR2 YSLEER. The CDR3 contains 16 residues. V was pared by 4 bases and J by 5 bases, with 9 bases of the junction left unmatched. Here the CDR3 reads CASSLAGTGGVHEQYF. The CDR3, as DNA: TGCGCCAGCAGCCTAGCAGGGACAGGGGGCGTCCACGAGCAGTACTTC.

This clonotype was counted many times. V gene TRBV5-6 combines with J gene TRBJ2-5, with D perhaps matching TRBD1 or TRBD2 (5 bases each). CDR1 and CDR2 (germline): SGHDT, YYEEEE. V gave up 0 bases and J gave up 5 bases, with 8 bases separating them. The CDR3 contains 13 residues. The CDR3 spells CASSLAGTETQYF. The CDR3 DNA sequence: TGTGCCAGCAGCTTGGCGGGGACGGAGACCCAGTACTTC.

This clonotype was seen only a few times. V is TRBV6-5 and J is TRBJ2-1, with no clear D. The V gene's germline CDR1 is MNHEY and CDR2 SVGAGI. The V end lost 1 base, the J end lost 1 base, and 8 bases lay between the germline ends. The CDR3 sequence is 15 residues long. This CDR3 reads CASSYFGFSYNEQFF. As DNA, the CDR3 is TGTGCCAGCAGTTACTTTGGGTTTTCCTACAATGAGCAGTTCTTC.

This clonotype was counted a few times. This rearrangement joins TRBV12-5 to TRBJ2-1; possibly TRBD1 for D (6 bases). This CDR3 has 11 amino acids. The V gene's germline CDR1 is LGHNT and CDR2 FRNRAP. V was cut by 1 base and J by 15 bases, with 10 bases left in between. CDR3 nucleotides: TGTGCTAGTGGTTTGGGGGGGCGTGGGTTCTTC. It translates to CASGLGGRGFF.

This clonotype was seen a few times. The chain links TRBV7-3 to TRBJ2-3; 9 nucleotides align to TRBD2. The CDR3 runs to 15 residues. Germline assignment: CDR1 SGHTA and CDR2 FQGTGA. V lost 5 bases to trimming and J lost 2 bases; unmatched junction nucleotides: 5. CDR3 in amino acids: CASSPSGGYTDTQYF. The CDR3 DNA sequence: TGTGCCAGCAGCCCGAGCGGGGGGTACACAGATACGCAGTATTTT.

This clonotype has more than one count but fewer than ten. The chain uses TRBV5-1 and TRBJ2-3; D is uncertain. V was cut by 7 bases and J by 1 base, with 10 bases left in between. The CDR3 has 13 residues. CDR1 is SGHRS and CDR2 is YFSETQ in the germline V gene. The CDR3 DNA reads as TGCGCCAGCGCCGACGGAGGCACAGATACGCAGTATTTT. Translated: CASADGGTDTQYF.

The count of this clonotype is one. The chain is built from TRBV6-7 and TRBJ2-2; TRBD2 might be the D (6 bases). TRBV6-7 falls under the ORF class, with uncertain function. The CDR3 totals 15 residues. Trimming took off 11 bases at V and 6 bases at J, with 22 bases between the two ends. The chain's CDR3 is CADSYVGTRPGELFF. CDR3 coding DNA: TGTGCCGACAGTTACGTCGGGACTCGTCCCGGGGAGCTGTTTTTT.